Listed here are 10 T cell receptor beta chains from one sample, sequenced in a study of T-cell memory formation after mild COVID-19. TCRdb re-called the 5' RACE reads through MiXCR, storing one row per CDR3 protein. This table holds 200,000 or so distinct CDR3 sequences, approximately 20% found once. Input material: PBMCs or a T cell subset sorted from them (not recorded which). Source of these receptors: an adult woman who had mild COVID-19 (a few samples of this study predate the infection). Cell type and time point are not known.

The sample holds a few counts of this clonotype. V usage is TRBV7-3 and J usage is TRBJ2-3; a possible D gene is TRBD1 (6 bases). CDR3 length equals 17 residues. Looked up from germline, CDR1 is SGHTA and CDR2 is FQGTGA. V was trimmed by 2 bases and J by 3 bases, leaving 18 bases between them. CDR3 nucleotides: TGTGCCAGCAGCTTAGGGGCAAGGGGTCAGGGGACAGATACGCAGTATTTT. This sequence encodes CASSLGARGQGTDTQYF.

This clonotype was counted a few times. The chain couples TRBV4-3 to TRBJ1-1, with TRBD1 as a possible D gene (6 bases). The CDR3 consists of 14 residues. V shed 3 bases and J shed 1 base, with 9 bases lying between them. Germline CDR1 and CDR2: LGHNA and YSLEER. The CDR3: CASSQKQGNTEAFF. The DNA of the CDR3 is TGCGCCAGCAGCCAGAAACAGGGGAACACTGAAGCTTTCTTT.

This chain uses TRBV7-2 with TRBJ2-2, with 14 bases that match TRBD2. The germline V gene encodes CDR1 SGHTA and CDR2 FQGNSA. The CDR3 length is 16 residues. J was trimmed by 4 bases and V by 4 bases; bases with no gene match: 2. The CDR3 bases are TGTGCCAGCAGCTGGACTAGCGGGAGGACCACCGGGGAGCTGTTTTTT. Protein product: CASSWTSGRTTGELFF. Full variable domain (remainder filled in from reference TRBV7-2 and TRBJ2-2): GAGVSQSPSNKVTEKGKDVELRCDPISGHTALYWYRQSLGQGLEFLIYFQGNSAPDKSGLPSDRFSAERTGGSVSTLTIQRTQQEDSAVYLCASSWTSGRTTGELFFGEGSRLTVL.

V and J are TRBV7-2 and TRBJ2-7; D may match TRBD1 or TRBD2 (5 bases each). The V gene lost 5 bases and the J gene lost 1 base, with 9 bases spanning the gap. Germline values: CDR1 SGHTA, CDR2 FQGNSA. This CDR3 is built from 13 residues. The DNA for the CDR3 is TGTGCCAGCAGCACGAGGGGATCCTACGAGCAGTACTTC. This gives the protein CASSTRGSYEQYF.

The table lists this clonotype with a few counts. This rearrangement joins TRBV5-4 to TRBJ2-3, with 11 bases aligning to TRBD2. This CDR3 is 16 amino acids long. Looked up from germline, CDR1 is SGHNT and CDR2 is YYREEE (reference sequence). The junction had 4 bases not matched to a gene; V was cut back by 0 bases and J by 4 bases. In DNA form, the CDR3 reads TGTGCCAGCAGCTTGGCACTAGCGGGAGCGTCAGATACGCAGTATTTT. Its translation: CASSLALAGASDTQYF.

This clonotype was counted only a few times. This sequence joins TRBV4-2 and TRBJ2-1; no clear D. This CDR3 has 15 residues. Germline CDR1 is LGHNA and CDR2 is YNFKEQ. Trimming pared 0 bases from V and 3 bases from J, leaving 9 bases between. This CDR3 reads CASSQDLGGYNEQFF. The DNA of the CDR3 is TGTGCCAGCAGCCAAGATCTTGGCGGCTACAATGAGCAGTTCTTC.

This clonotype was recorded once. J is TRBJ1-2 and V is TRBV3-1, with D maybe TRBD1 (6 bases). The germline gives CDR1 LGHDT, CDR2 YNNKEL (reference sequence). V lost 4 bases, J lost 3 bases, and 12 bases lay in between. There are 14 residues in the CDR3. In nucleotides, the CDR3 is TGTGCCAGCAGCCCCCTGGGGGGCGACTATGGCTACACCTTC. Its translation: CASSPLGGDYGYTF.

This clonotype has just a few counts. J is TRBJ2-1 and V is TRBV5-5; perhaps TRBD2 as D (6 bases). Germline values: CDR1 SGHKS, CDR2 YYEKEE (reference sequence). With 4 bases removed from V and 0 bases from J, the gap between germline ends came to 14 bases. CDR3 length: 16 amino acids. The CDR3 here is CASSLGLAASYNEQFF. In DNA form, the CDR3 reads TGTGCCAGCAGCCTCGGATTAGCGGCCTCCTACAATGAGCAGTTCTTC.

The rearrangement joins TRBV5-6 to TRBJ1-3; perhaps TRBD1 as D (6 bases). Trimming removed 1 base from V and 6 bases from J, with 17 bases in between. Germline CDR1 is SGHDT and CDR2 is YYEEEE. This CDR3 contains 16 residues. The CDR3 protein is CASSLIQGRFENTIYF. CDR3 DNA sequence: TGTGCCAGCAGCTTGATACAGGGAAGGTTCGAAAACACCATATATTTT.

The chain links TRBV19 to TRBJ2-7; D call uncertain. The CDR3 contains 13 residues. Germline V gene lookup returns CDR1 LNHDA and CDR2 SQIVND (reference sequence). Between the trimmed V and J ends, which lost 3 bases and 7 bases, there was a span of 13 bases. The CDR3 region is CASSIAVLREQYF. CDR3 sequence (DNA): TGTGCCAGTAGTATTGCGGTTTTGAGGGAGCAGTACTTC.